The 28 T cell receptor beta chains below were found in one sample sequenced in a study of T cell responses to AZD1222 COVID-19 vaccine. Libraries were prepared by immunoSEQ multiplex PCR; TCRdb keeps only in-frame clonotypes and omits some of them. Among about 120,000 clones listed, about nine tenths were seen once. The source material was peripheral blood, sampled on day 0 of AZD1222 vaccination. These TCRs come from an adult in good health.

The chain recombines TRBV3-1 (or the pseudogene TRBV3-2) with TRBJ2-5, with no clear D. CDR3 length: 16 residues. With 0 bases removed from V and 2 bases from J, the gap between germline ends came to 13 bases. CDR1 is LGHDT, CDR2 YNNKEL, per germline (reference sequence). CDR3 DNA: TGTGCCAGCAGCCAAGATGTACGAGCGTCACAAGAGACCCAGTACTTC. Amino acid sequence: CASSQDVRASQETQYF.

The V gene is TRBV10-2, the J gene TRBJ1-1; D is uncertain. The V and J ends lost 0 bases and 1 base respectively, with 9 bases between them. Germline V gene sequence: CDR1 WSHSY, CDR2 SAAADI. The CDR3 loop spans 15 amino acids. CDR3 residues: CASSESSAQNTEAFF. CDR3 sequence (DNA): TGCGCCAGCAGTGAGTCGTCAGCCCAGAACACTGAAGCTTTCTTT.

The rearrangement uses TRBV7-2 and TRBJ2-7; D remains unclear. Germline V gene data show CDR1 as SGHTA and CDR2 as FQGNSA. V was clipped by 1 base and J by 2 bases, with 15 bases between them. This CDR3 comprises 16 residues. The CDR3 is CASSLVGYADPYEQYF. The CDR3 DNA sequence: TGTGCCAGCAGCTTAGTGGGTTATGCGGACCCCTACGAGCAGTACTTC.

The gene calls are TRBV5-1 and TRBJ1-1; no firm D call. The V gene lost 2 bases and the J gene lost 3 bases, with 20 bases spanning the gap. CDR3 length: 17 amino acids. Looked up from germline, CDR1 is SGHRS and CDR2 is YFSETQ. CDR3 sequence (DNA): TGCGCCAGCAGCTTAACGTTTGACTTGATGGGCGACACTGAAGCTTTCTTT. It specifies CASSLTFDLMGDTEAFF.

The chain joins TRBV28 to TRBJ1-3, with D tentatively TRBD1 (6 bases). The germline gives CDR1 MDHEN, CDR2 SYDVKM. The CDR3 is made up of 14 amino acids. Trimming removed 5 bases from V and 7 bases from J, with 15 bases in between. The CDR3, as DNA: TGTGCCAGCAGTGGGGGGACATCTAGGAACACCATATATTTT. Amino acid sequence: CASSGGTSRNTIYF.

The chain has TRBV4-3 and TRBJ2-5; TRBD2 matches 7 bases. Germline V gene sequence: CDR1 LGHNA, CDR2 YSLEER. The trim removed 2 bases at V and 7 bases at J, leaving 10 bases unmatched. The CDR3 length is 15 residues. The CDR3 nucleotides are TGCGCCAGCAGCCAACAATGGGACGGCGGGGGGACCCAGTACTTC. This gives the protein CASSQQWDGGGTQYF.

The chain is built from TRBV10-1 and TRBJ1-1, with a possible D match to TRBD1 (6 bases). CDR1 and CDR2 from the germline V gene are WNHNN and SYGVQD (reference sequence). The CDR3 has 12 amino acids. V lost 6 bases to trimming and J lost 4 bases, with 9 bases between them. DNA for the CDR3: TGCGCCAGCAGCCCAGGGGCCACTGAAGCTTTCTTT. Amino acids: CASSPGATEAFF.

This clone was counted ten times or more. The gene calls are TRBV18 and TRBJ1-3; possibly TRBD1 for D (5 bases). Looked up from germline, CDR1 is KGHSH and CDR2 is LQKENI. This CDR3 has 15 residues. V was clipped by 2 bases and J by 3 bases, with 11 bases between them. CDR3 in amino acids: CASSPGGSNGNTIYF. CDR3 nucleotides: TGTGCCAGCTCACCAGGGGGTTCAAATGGAAACACCATATATTTT. Complete variable domain (other parts from reference TRBV18 and TRBJ1-3): NAGVMQNPRHLVRRRGQEARLRCSPMKGHSHVYWYRQLPEEGLKFMVYLQKENIIDESGMPKERFSAEFPKEGPSILRIQQVVRGDSAAYFCASSPGGSNGNTIYFGEGSWLTVV.

V usage is TRBV27 and J usage is TRBJ2-7, with D possibly being TRBD2 (6 bases). There are 15 residues in the CDR3. V lost 2 bases to trimming and J lost 6 bases, with 17 bases between them. CDR1 is MNHEY and CDR2 is SMNVEV in the germline V gene (reference sequence). The DNA of the CDR3 is TGTGCCAGCAGTTTAGGGGCTAGCCTTAGCGGCGAGCAGTACTTC. The encoded protein is CASSLGASLSGEQYF.

This rearrangement joins TRBV19 to TRBJ2-4; D tentatively fits TRBD1 or TRBD2 (6 bases each). The V gene's germline CDR1 is LNHDA and CDR2 SQIVND (reference sequence). The CDR3 contains 13 residues. Deletions cut 7 bases from V and 5 bases from J, with 12 bases between. CDR3 in amino acids: CASKGGGENIQYF. The CDR3 DNA sequence: TGTGCCAGTAAAGGGGGAGGAGAAAACATTCAGTACTTC.

The chain is built from TRBV28 and TRBJ1-2; TRBD1 aligns across 10 bases. Per the germline V gene, CDR1 is MDHEN and CDR2 is SYDVKM. With V trimmed by 2 bases and J by 4 bases, 7 bases remained unmatched. The CDR3 extends over 16 amino acids. Written as DNA, the CDR3 is TGTGCCAGCAGTTTAATAGGCGGGACAGGGGCCTATGGCTACACCTTC. It is translated as CASSLIGGTGAYGYTF.

V gene TRBV28 combines with J gene TRBJ1-1, with D possibly TRBD1 on 6 matching bases. Germline V gene data show CDR1 as MDHEN and CDR2 as SYDVKM. The CDR3 loop spans 14 amino acids. The V gene lost 5 bases and the J gene lost 3 bases, with 13 bases spanning the gap. The CDR3 DNA reads as TGTGCCAGCAGTATACAGGGTTGGTACACTGAAGCTTTCTTT. Its translation: CASSIQGWYTEAFF.

In nucleotides, the CDR3 is TGTGCCAGCAATAACTCAACCTCTGGAAACACCATATATTTT. Protein product: CASNNSTSGNTIYF. The chain is built from TRBV6-5 and TRBJ1-3; D not resolved. The CDR3 runs to 14 residues. The germline CDR1 and CDR2 sequences are MNHEY and SVGAGI. V dropped 7 bases and J dropped 0 bases, with 10 bases sitting between them.

V is TRBV7-2 and J is TRBJ1-5; no clear D gene. V was clipped by 3 bases and J by 0 bases, with 12 bases between them. This CDR3 is 16 amino acids long. The germline gives CDR1 SGHTA, CDR2 FQGNSA. The CDR3 loop reads CASSLAAHGSNQPQHF. In nucleotides, the CDR3 is TGTGCCAGCAGCTTGGCCGCGCACGGTAGCAATCAGCCCCAGCATTTT.

V usage is TRBV12-3 or TRBV12-4 and J usage is TRBJ1-2; the D gene is possibly TRBD1 (6 bases). This CDR3 is 13 amino acids long. V lost 1 base and J 8 bases, leaving 11 bases between the germline ends. CDR3 protein: CASSLGRGGGYTF. The CDR3 DNA reads as TGTGCCAGCAGTTTAGGAAGGGGGGGAGGCTACACCTTC.

The chain joins TRBV3-1 (or the pseudogene TRBV3-2) to TRBJ2-7, with D unclear. The length of the CDR3 is 13 residues. Looked up from germline, CDR1 is LGHDT and CDR2 is YNNKEL (reference sequence). Trimming pared 0 bases from V and 6 bases from J, leaving 9 bases between. CDR3 coding DNA: TGTGCCAGCAGCCAAGAAGGGCCAGGCGAGCAGTACTTC. Translating it yields CASSQEGPGEQYF.

The chain uses TRBV6-4 and TRBJ1-2; the D is unclear. CDR3 size: 17 residues. CDR1 MRHNA and CDR2 SNTAGT come from the germline V gene. V lost 0 bases and J lost 3, with 17 bases in between. CDR3 loop: CASSDSIGWARHYGYTF. CDR3 nucleotides: TGTGCCAGCAGTGACTCTATTGGTTGGGCTCGCCACTATGGCTACACCTTC.

About this clone itself: The same CDR3 arises from other DNA sequences in this sample as well. The rearrangement joins TRBV6-2 or TRBV6-3 to TRBJ1-5; possibly TRBD1 for D (5 bases). This CDR3 has 14 amino acids. Germline assignment: CDR1 MNHEY and CDR2 SVGEGT. V was clipped by 5 bases and J by 0 bases, with 8 bases between them. CDR3 DNA: TGTGCCAGCAGTACAACAGGTAGCAATCAGCCCCAGCATTTT. The encoded protein is CASSTTGSNQPQHF.

J is TRBJ2-1 and V is TRBV9, with 9 positions matching TRBD2. This CDR3 is 16 amino acids long. Germline CDR1 reads SGDLS; CDR2 reads YYNGEE. The J segment lost 8 bases and the V segment lost 0 bases, leaving 9 bases of the junction unmatched. For the CDR3, the DNA is TGTGCCAGCAGCGTAGCTGTGGCGGGGGGGCGGTATGAGCAGTTCTTC. Protein product: CASSVAVAGGRYEQFF.

This clone was seen more than once but under ten times. This chain uses TRBV29-1 with TRBJ1-1, with a tentative D call TRBD1 (6 bases). Germline CDR1 and CDR2: SQVTM and ANQGSEA. This CDR3 spans 14 amino acids. The V end was cut by 7 bases, the J end by 4 bases, with 19 bases between. The CDR3 coding sequence is TGCAGCGCCTCCTTACAGGGCGAGTCCACTGAAGCTTTCTTT. It codes for CSASLQGESTEAFF.

The chain joins TRBV5-1 to TRBJ2-6; D is unclear. The germline V gene has CDR1 SGHRS and CDR2 YFSETQ. The CDR3 covers 15 residues. Between the trimmed V and J ends, which lost 4 bases and 2 bases, there was a span of 10 bases. CDR3 nucleotide sequence: TGCGCCAGCAGCCGCCTGGGGACTGGGGCCAACGTCCTGACTTTC. It specifies CASSRLGTGANVLTF.

This clone was detected once. The chain employs TRBV7-9 and TRBJ2-1, with TRBD1 identical over 9 bases. Germline V CDR1 and CDR2: SEHNR, FQNEAQ (reference sequence). The CDR3 totals 16 residues. V gave up 5 bases and J gave up 7 bases; unmatched junction bases: 12. The CDR3 sequence is CASSAQQGTGRNEQFF. Here the CDR3 DNA reads TGTGCCAGCAGCGCCCAACAAGGGACAGGGCGGAATGAGCAGTTCTTC.

The chain carries TRBV6-5 and TRBJ1-1, with D unresolved. Trimming shortened V by 4 bases and J by 2 bases, and 11 bases separated the two germline ends. Germline-derived CDR1 and CDR2 are MNHEY and SVGAGI. The length of the CDR3 is 14 residues. CDR3 in DNA: TGTGCCAGCAGTTGGTCCCGTGTAAACACTGAAGCTTTCTTT. This sequence encodes CASSWSRVNTEAFF.

This rearrangement joins TRBV10-3 to TRBJ1-2, with unresolved D. The V end was cut by 7 bases, the J end by 4 bases, with 16 bases between. Germline V gene lookup returns CDR1 ENHRY and CDR2 SYGVKD. This CDR3 has 14 amino acids. CDR3 protein: CAIKGQAPPYGYTF. The CDR3 nucleotides are TGTGCCATCAAAGGGCAGGCTCCCCCCTATGGCTACACCTTC.

V is TRBV7-2 and J is TRBJ1-1, with D possibly TRBD1 on 5 matching bases. CDR3 size: 13 residues. Between the trimmed V and J ends, which lost 5 bases and 3 bases, there was a span of 10 bases. Germline assignment: CDR1 SGHTA and CDR2 FQGNSA. CDR3 nucleotides: TGTGCCAGCAGCCGGGACCGACACACTGAAGCTTTCTTT. It yields the protein CASSRDRHTEAFF.

V usage is TRBV6-5 and J usage is TRBJ1-5, with TRBD1 matching over 7 bases. Germline CDR1 is MNHEY and CDR2 is SVGAGI. The J segment lost 6 bases and the V segment lost 5 bases, leaving 7 bases of the junction unmatched. The CDR3 sequence is 14 residues long. Here the CDR3 DNA reads TGTGCCAGCAGTCAGAGGGGGCGAGGTCAGCCCCAGCATTTT. Its protein product is CASSQRGRGQPQHF.

This chain uses TRBV13 with TRBJ1-1; 11 nucleotides match TRBD1. This CDR3 is built from 16 residues. J lost 2 bases, V lost 5 bases, and 7 bases had no gene match. Germline assignment: CDR1 PRHDT and CDR2 FYEKMQ (reference sequence). DNA of the CDR3: TGTGCCAGCAGCGAAGGACAGGGGGCCTCAAACACTGAAGCTTTCTTT. This gives the protein CASSEGQGASNTEAFF.

The chain couples TRBV3-1 (or the pseudogene TRBV3-2) to TRBJ2-5; D ambiguous. Looked up from germline, CDR1 is LGHDT and CDR2 is YNNKEL (reference sequence). The ends were cut back, 2 bases at V and 2 bases at J, with 18 bases in the middle. The CDR3 extends over 17 amino acids. Written as DNA, the CDR3 is TGTGCCAGCAGCCAATACCCAACGATGGGCCCTCAAGAGACCCAGTACTTC. Translated: CASSQYPTMGPQETQYF.